Ten or more counts support the clone carrying this T cell receptor (beta chain). This specimen belongs to a study of T cells in Graves' hyperthyroidism and ophthalmopathy. Germline lookup yields CDR1 DFQATT and CDR2 SNEGSKA (reference sequence). CDR3 size: 15 residues. With 3 bases clipped from V and 6 bases from J, the junction kept 9 bases outside the gene matches. Absent ophthalmopathy progression within 18 months defined stable Graves' hyperthyroidism. The study excluded patients with uncontrolled infection, other autoimmune disease, pregnancy or lactation. TCR beta CDR3 regions were amplified from RNA transcripts. TCR CDR3 underwent first-round RT-PCR with the HTBI primer set. TCRdb analysed the multiplex PCR reads with MiXCR anew, one entry per CDR3 protein. The sample includes about 420,000 distinct CDR3 sequences, approximately 14% of them seen just once.

The rearrangement links TRBV20-1 to TRBJ2-2; the match to TRBD2 covers 8 bases. This TCR derives from a young woman with Graves' hyperthyroidism. The sequenced material came from blood. In nucleotides, the CDR3 is TGCAGTGCTAGGGACGGGAGGGCCTCTCCCGGGGAGCTGTTTTTT. Protein product: CSARDGRASPGELFF.